This passage covers 5 T cell receptor beta chains from one sample sequenced in a study of blood T cell repertoires in COVID-19. Measured with immunoSEQ multiplex PCR; TCRdb has only the in-frame clones, and not every one. This table holds 200,000 or so clones, 80% to 90% found once. Material for sequencing was peripheral blood. These receptors were collected from a human donor with active or convalescent COVID-19. The donor label of this sample is uncertain.

A single count supports this clone. This chain uses TRBV6-5 with TRBJ2-3; 13 bases agree with TRBD2. CDR3 length equals 15 residues. CDR1 is MNHEY, CDR2 SVGAGI, per germline. J lost 4 bases, V lost 5 bases, and 3 bases had no gene match. CDR3 amino acids: CASSTSGGAPDTQYF. The CDR3 region has the DNA TGTGCCAGCAGTACTAGCGGGGGGGCCCCAGATACGCAGTATTTT.

The rearrangement uses TRBV4-3 and TRBJ1-1; 9 positions match TRBD1. The CDR3 contains 15 residues. The V gene end was trimmed by 3 bases and the J gene end by 3 bases; junction bases not matched to a gene: 5. In germline, CDR1 is LGHNA, CDR2 YSLEER. The CDR3 DNA reads as TGCGCCAGCAGCCAGGACAGGGGTGGGGACACTGAAGCTTTCTTT. Amino acid sequence: CASSQDRGGDTEAFF.

This clone was seen more than once but under ten times. The limits of the CDR3 on the DNA are not certain, so only TCRdb's listed CDR3 is given. The V gene is TRBV11-3, the J gene TRBJ1-4. The CDR3 is 16 amino acids long, termini counted. Germline V gives CDR1 SGHNT, CDR2 YENEEA. CDR3 sequence reads: CASSFGSGALGEKLFF.

This chain links TRBV9 with TRBJ2-3; 8 bases agree with TRBD2. This CDR3 spans 15 amino acids. Germline V gives CDR1 SGDLS, CDR2 YYNGEE. Losses at the gene ends were 0 bases for V and 1 base for J; bases not matched to a gene: 1. The CDR3 loop is CASSVGAGGTDTQYF. CDR3 DNA sequence: TGTGCCAGCAGCGTAGGAGCGGGGGGCACAGATACGCAGTATTTT.

This chain connects TRBV29-1 to TRBJ2-5; 8 bases match TRBD2. The CDR3 is made up of 13 amino acids. With V trimmed by 8 bases and J by 5 bases, 10 bases remained unmatched. Germline V lookup: CDR1 SQVTM, CDR2 ANQGSEA. The CDR3 bases are TGCAGCACTGCGGGGGGTAGCCCCGAGACCCAGTACTTC. This gives the protein CSTAGGSPETQYF.